This TCR beta chain was identified in a study of low-dose radiotherapy and immunotherapy resistance in tumors. On the study more broadly: Patients were treated with intravenous nivolumab at 240 mg every two weeks and were also dosed with ipilimumab at 1 mg/kg every six weeks. Oral administration of aspirin 300 mg daily occurred for four cycles, commencing at cycle 1 day 1.

Time point here: after trial treatment. Treatment of the sample: LDRT plus nivolumab, ipilimumab, low-dose cyclophosphamide and aspirin (RACIN trial). CDR3 length equals 16 residues. V was shortened by 5 bases and J by 7 bases, with 21 bases between the two germline ends. CDR1 MDHEN and CDR2 SYDVKM come from the germline V gene. Covering alpha and beta chains, TRAV- and TRBV-specific primers were used for the first-strand cDNA. A constant-region primer paired with the V-primer adapter amplified TCRs over 20 PCR cycles. MiXCR, run by TCRdb on the reads, gives a single entry per CDR3 protein. Altogether 65,000 to 95,000 distinct CDR3 sequences are present, 15% to 20% being singletons, with the ten largest covering approximately 1.3%. In this sample, this clonotype is medium-sized.

The source of this sequence is a male donor with prostate cancer. This chain links TRBV28 with TRBJ1-5; D remains ambiguous. The input for sequencing was PBMCs, taken after low-dose radiotherapy plus immunotherapy. This CDR3 is CASSPTTRGAGQPQHF. DNA of the CDR3: TGTGCCAGCAGTCCCACCACCCGGGGAGCGGGCCAGCCCCAGCATTTT.